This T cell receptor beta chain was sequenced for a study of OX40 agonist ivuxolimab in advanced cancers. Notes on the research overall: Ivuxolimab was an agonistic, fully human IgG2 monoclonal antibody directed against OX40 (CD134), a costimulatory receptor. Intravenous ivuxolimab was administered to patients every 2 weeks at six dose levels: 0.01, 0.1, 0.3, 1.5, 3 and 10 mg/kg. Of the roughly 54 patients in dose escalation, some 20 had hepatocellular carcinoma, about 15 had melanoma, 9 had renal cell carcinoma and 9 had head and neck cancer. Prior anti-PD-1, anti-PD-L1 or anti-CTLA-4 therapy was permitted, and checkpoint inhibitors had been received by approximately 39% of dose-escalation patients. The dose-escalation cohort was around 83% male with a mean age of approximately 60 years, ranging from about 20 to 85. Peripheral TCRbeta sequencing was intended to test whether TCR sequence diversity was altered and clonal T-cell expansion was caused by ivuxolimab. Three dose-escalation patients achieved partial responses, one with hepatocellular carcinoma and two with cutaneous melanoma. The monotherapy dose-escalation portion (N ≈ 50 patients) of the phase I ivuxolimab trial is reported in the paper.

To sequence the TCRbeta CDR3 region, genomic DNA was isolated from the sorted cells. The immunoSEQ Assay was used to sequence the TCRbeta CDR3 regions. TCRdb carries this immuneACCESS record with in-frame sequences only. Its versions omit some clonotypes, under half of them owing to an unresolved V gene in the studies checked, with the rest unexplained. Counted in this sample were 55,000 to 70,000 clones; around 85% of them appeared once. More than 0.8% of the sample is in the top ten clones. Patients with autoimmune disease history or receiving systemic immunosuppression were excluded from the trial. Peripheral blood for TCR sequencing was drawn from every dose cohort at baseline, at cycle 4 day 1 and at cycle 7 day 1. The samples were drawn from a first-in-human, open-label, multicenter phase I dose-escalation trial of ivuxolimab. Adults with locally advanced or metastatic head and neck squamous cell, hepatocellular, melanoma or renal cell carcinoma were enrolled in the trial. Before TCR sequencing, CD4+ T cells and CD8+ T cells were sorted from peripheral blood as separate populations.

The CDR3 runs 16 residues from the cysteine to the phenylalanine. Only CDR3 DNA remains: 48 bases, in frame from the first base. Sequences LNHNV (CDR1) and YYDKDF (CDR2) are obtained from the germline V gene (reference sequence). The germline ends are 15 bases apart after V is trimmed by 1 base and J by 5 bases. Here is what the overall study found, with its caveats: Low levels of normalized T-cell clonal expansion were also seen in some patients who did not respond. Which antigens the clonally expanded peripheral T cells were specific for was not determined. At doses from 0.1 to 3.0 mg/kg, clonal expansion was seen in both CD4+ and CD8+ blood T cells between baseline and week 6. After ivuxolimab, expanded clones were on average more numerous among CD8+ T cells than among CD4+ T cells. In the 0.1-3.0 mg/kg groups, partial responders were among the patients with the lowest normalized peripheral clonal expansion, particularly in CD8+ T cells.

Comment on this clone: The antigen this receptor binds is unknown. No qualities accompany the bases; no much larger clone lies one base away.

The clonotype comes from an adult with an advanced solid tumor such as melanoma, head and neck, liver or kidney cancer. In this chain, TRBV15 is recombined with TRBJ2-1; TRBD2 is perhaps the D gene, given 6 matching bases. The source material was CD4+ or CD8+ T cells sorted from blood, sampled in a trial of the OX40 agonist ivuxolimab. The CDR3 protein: CATSRGGAGWDNEQFF. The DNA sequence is TGTGCCACCAGCAGAGGGGGTGCGGGGTGGGACAATGAGCAGTTCTTC.